These 19 T cell receptor beta chains came from one sample sequenced in a study of T cell repertoires in cytomegalovirus infection. TCRdb re-called the reads through MiXCR, storing one row per CDR3 protein. In the table there are 500,000 to 600,000 distinct CDR3 sequences, 15% to 20% of which are singletons. Sequencing was carried out using CD8+ T cells from PBMCs. These receptors all come from a human donor in good health (CMV status not recorded). Some clones in this sample may be carry-over from other donors' samples.

In this sample, this clonotype turned up a few times. The chain carries TRBV5-1 and TRBJ2-1; D tentatively fits TRBD1 or TRBD2 (6 bases each). From germline, CDR1 is SGHRS and CDR2 YFSETQ. The ends were cut back, 4 bases at V and 8 bases at J, with 16 bases in the middle. The CDR3 consists of 14 residues. CDR3: CASSRGFGGDEQFF. Here the CDR3 DNA reads TGCGCCAGCAGCAGGGGGTTCGGGGGCGATGAGCAGTTCTTC.

This clonotype was detected many times. V usage is TRBV24-1 and J usage is TRBJ2-3, with 8 bases fitting TRBD1. V lost 3 bases and J lost 6; bases outside the gene matches: 7. Germline CDR1 reads KGHDR; CDR2 reads SFDVKD. The CDR3 totals 15 residues. CDR3 DNA sequence: TGTGCCACCAGTGATCGACAGGGGATCGGGGATACGCAGTATTTT. Translated, it gives CATSDRQGIGDTQYF.

This clonotype was picked up a small number of times. V gene TRBV14 combines with J gene TRBJ2-7; D possibly corresponds to TRBD1 (6 bases). There are 16 residues in the CDR3. V gave up 3 bases and J gave up 2 bases, with 17 bases separating them. In germline, CDR1 is SGHDN, CDR2 FVKESK. The CDR3 bases are TGTGCCAGCAGCCAGGTGGTGGGGGCACTAACCTACGAGCAGTACTTC. Its protein product is CASSQVVGALTYEQYF.

This clonotype has at least ten counts. The gene calls are TRBV6-2 or TRBV6-3 and TRBJ2-5; D unresolved. The CDR3 length is 17 residues. Trimming took off 6 bases at V and 4 bases at J, with 24 bases between the two ends. Germline loops: CDR1 MNHEY, CDR2 SVGEGT. The CDR3 reads CASSSPIEVIEIETQYF. CDR3 nucleotide sequence: TGTGCCAGCAGCTCTCCCATAGAGGTGATTGAAATAGAGACCCAGTACTTC.

The chain links TRBV6-1 to TRBJ2-7, with D hard to call. The CDR3 runs to 16 residues. Trimming removed 2 bases from V and 3 bases from J, with 17 bases in between. Germline CDR1 and CDR2: MNHNS and SASEGT. CDR3 DNA sequence: TGTGCCAGCAGTGAAAAAAGCCCACCCCCGGTCTACGAGCAGTACTTC. Translating it yields CASSEKSPPPVYEQYF.

This clonotype was recorded at least ten times. V usage is TRBV19 and J usage is TRBJ2-1; the D is unclear. Germline V lookup: CDR1 LNHDA, CDR2 SQIVND (reference sequence). CDR3 length: 14 amino acids. Trimming stripped 1 base from V and 4 bases from J, with 8 bases between. CDR3 residues: CASSIASEYNEQFF. The DNA for the CDR3 is TGTGCCAGTAGTATAGCGTCGGAGTACAATGAGCAGTTCTTC.

This clonotype appeared a few times. This chain uses TRBV14 with TRBJ1-5, with 7 bases that match TRBD1. Germline lookup yields CDR1 SGHDN and CDR2 FVKESK. CDR3 length equals 14 residues. Trimming cost V 4 bases and J 3 bases; bases outside gene matches: 3. The CDR3 loop is CASSPGGANQPQHF. The CDR3 DNA sequence: TGTGCCAGCAGCCCAGGGGGGGCCAATCAGCCCCAGCATTTT.

The chain uses TRBV6-1 and TRBJ2-4, with 9 bases fitting TRBD1. Germline V lookup: CDR1 MNHNS, CDR2 SASEGT. There are 16 residues in the CDR3. Trimming cost V 6 bases and J 2 bases; bases outside gene matches: 8. CDR3: CASRVTGQGTKNIQYF. The CDR3 bases are TGTGCCAGCAGGGTAACGGGACAGGGAACCAAAAACATTCAGTACTTC.

This chain connects TRBV30 to TRBJ2-1, with 7 positions matching TRBD2. Germline loops: CDR1 GTSNPN, CDR2 SVGIG (reference sequence). V was pared by 2 bases and J by 4 bases, with 2 bases of the junction left unmatched. The CDR3 loop spans 13 amino acids. The DNA of the CDR3 is TGTGCCTGGAGTCGTAGCGGGTACAATGAGCAGTTCTTC. Its translation is CAWSRSGYNEQFF.

This clonotype was seen ten or more times. The CDR3: CASTISTSSYNEQFF. CDR3 DNA: TGTGCCAGCACCATTAGCACAAGCTCCTACAATGAGCAGTTCTTC. The chain has TRBV7-9 and TRBJ2-1, with D hard to call. The germline V gene encodes CDR1 SEHNR and CDR2 FQNEAQ (reference sequence). This CDR3 is 15 amino acids long. V lost 7 bases and J 0 bases, leaving 13 bases between the germline ends.

This clonotype was counted ten times or more. The rearrangement uses TRBV7-9 and TRBJ2-2; D is unclear. V dropped 1 base and J dropped 1 base, with 7 bases sitting between them. This CDR3 is 15 amino acids long. CDR1 is SEHNR and CDR2 is FQNEAQ in the germline V gene (reference sequence). The CDR3 loop reads CASSLVGENTGELFF. CDR3 nucleotides: TGTGCCAGCAGCTTAGTCGGAGAGAACACCGGGGAGCTGTTTTTT.

In its sample, this clonotype was seen many times. The chain joins TRBV7-9 to TRBJ1-2; no reliable D call. CDR1 is SEHNR and CDR2 is FQNEAQ in the germline V gene (reference sequence). Trimming cost V 5 bases and J 4 bases, with 5 bases left between them. The CDR3 spans 11 residues. The CDR3 is CASSLIYGYTF. In DNA, the CDR3 is TGTGCCAGCAGCCTCATCTATGGCTACACCTTC. Full variable domain (outside the CDR3, taken from reference TRBV7-9 and TRBJ1-2): DTGVSQNPRHKITKRGQNVTFRCDPISEHNRLYWYRQTLGQGPEFLTYFQNEAQLEKSRLLSDRFSAERPKGSFSTLEIQRTEQGDSAMYLCASSLIYGYTFGSGTRLTVV.

The sample holds a few counts of this clonotype. The chain recombines TRBV25-1 with TRBJ1-1; TRBD1 agrees at 9 bases. The V segment lost 10 bases and the J segment 5 bases; nucleotides outside the gene matches: 5. Germline V gene sequence: CDR1 MGHDK, CDR2 SYGVNS. The CDR3 is made up of 12 amino acids. CDR3: CATRQGGTEAFF. The CDR3 nucleotides read TGTGCCACCAGACAGGGGGGGACTGAAGCTTTCTTT.

As to this clonotype: A much more abundant neighbour one base away suggests this may be a read error. The chain joins TRBV12-3 or TRBV12-4 to TRBJ2-1; a weak D match, TRBD2 (7 bases). This CDR3 is built from 16 residues. The CDR3 loop reads CAGSSNGGRGQNEQFF. Written as DNA, the CDR3 is TGTGCCGGCAGTTCGAACGGGGGGCGAGGACAGAATGAGCAGTTCTTC.

There are many counts of this clonotype. The CDR3 coding sequence is TGTGCCAGCAGTTTATTGGCGAGGACAGATACGCAGTATTTT. Translation: CASSLLARTDTQYF. The V gene is TRBV27, the J gene TRBJ2-3; D not resolved. V was trimmed by 1 base and J by 3 bases, leaving 8 bases between them. Germline CDR1 and CDR2: MNHEY and SMNVEV (reference sequence). CDR3 length: 14 residues.

The V call is TRBV6-6, the J call TRBJ2-1, with TRBD2 matching over 7 bases. The CDR3 is 16 residues long. CDR1 is MNHNY and CDR2 is SVGAGI in the germline V gene (reference sequence). Germline trimming cut 2 bases from V and 3 bases from J; bases unmatched to any gene: 7. CDR3 nucleotides: TGTGCCAGCAGTTACCTCCGGGAGGATCACTACAATGAGCAGTTCTTC. Protein product: CASSYLREDHYNEQFF.

This clonotype was observed at least ten times. This sequence joins TRBV7-3 and TRBJ1-1; 7 nucleotides match TRBD1. This CDR3 comprises 17 residues. The germline V gene has CDR1 SGHTA and CDR2 FQGTGA. Trimming cost V 1 base and J 7 bases; bases outside gene matches: 15. Here the CDR3 DNA reads TGTGCCAGCAGCTTAAGTGGGGGGGACAGCGAAAGATTTGAAGCTTTCTTT. This gives the protein CASSLSGGDSERFEAFF.

This sequence joins TRBV27 and TRBJ2-3, with D perhaps TRBD1 or TRBD2 (5 bases each). This CDR3 region has 13 residues. Trimming left V 8 bases short and J 2 bases short, with 11 bases between. CDR1 and CDR2 from the germline V gene are MNHEY and SMNVEV (reference sequence). In DNA, the CDR3 is TGTGCCAGCGGCCGGGGCAACACAGATACGCAGTATTTT. It specifies CASGRGNTDTQYF.

This clonotype was seen repeatedly, ten times or more. The chain uses TRBV11-2 and TRBJ2-7; a weak D match, TRBD2 (6 bases). CDR3 length: 14 residues. V lost 1 base and J 3 bases, leaving 10 bases between the germline ends. The V gene's germline CDR1 is SGHAT and CDR2 FQNNGV. The CDR3 reads CASSLAGEGYEQYF. DNA of the CDR3: TGTGCCAGCAGCTTAGCGGGGGAAGGCTACGAGCAGTACTTC. The entire variable domain, with the rest obtained from reference TRBV11-2 and TRBJ2-7, is as follows: EAGVAQSPRYKIIEKRQSVAFWCNPISGHATLYWYQQILGQGPKLLIQFQNNGVVDDSQLPKDRFSAERLKGVDSTLKIQPAKLEDSAVYLCASSLAGEGYEQYFGPGTRLTVT.